This paragraph reports one TCR beta chain. What it binds is unknown. This entry comes from a study of shared clonotypes between healthy human individuals. For the study at large: Per donor, CD8 memory used one plate, CD8 naive used two, CD4 memory used three and CD4 naive used three.

Donors had no recently reported acute infections or vaccinations and were HIV-negative. A split of CD4+ cells into CD45RA+ naive and CD45RA-negative memory subsets was performed. Study-wide points: A reduction in generation probabilities was seen for non-shared clonotypes relative to those shared by all four donors.

The data were produced by immunoSEQ multiplex PCR, yet TCRdb's version contains in-frame clones alone and is incomplete. The repertoire holds more than 1,200,000 clones, with around 98.5% as singletons. The receptor was isolated from a man aged 25-40 years in good health. The specimen sequenced was naive CD4+ T cells sorted from blood. The subset is: CD45RA+ positively selected.

This CDR3 is CASSRFGASVESYEQYF. The CDR3 coding sequence is TGTGCCAGCAGTCGGTTTGGAGCTAGCGTTGAGTCCTACGAGCAGTACTTC. The chain joins TRBV27 to TRBJ2-7; a weak D match, TRBD2 (6 bases). The ends were cut back, 5 bases at V and 1 base at J, with 21 bases in the middle. The germline gives CDR1 MNHEY, CDR2 SMNVEV (reference sequence). This CDR3 has 17 amino acids.